This T cell receptor (beta chain) was obtained from a study of blood T cell repertoires in COVID-19. Study as a whole: PBMCs, B-cell-depleted T cells, or T cells provided the cDNA or gDNA that made up the material.

Residents of around 24 US areas, aged roughly 18 to 89 years, made up the participants. Recovered Cohort 3 donors showed two negative PCRs, clearance, or symptom resolution. Trimming cost V 7 bases and J 6 bases; bases outside gene matches: 11. This CDR3 contains 14 residues. Germline V CDR1 and CDR2: KGHSH, LQKENI. Per the original data handling: For nucleated cells, counts were estimated from reference gene primer amplification. Assay: immunoSEQ multiplex PCR; the TCRdb copy retains only in-frame clones and omits some. V and J calls and clone size are as listed in that table; D and trimming were resolved from the DNA. Of 250,000 to 300,000 clones listed, around 85% are singletons.

Sequencing input: PBMCs or T cells enriched from blood (not recorded which). The chain employs TRBV18 and TRBJ2-7; 8 nucleotides line up with TRBD1. The sequence came from a woman aged 45-60 years who had recovered from COVID-19. The CDR3 sequence: CASYGQGPFTEQYF. The CDR3 nucleotides are TGTGCCAGCTACGGACAGGGCCCTTTCACCGAGCAGTACTTC.